The 31 T cell receptor beta chains in this list originate from one sample, sequenced in a study of blood T cell repertoires in COVID-19. Clones were read by immunoSEQ multiplex PCR, and TCRdb kept only the in-frame ones, dropping some. The repertoire has about 230,000 clones, approximately 84% of them found once; the top ten carry around 8%. Sequenced: peripheral blood. The receptors here all came from a woman aged 80 or older with acute or convalescent COVID-19.

The chain employs TRBV5-1 and TRBJ2-3, with 10 bases identical to TRBD2. Germline assignment: CDR1 SGHRS and CDR2 YFSETQ. The CDR3 contains 15 residues. The J segment lost 2 bases and the V segment lost 6 bases, leaving 6 bases of the junction unmatched. CDR3 DNA sequence: TGCGCCAGCAAGTTAGCGGGGGGATACACAGATACGCAGTATTTT. This sequence encodes CASKLAGGYTDTQYF. The whole variable domain, filled in from reference TRBV5-1 and TRBJ2-3, reads KAGVTQTPRYLIKTRGQQVTLSCSPISGHRSVSWYQQTPGQGLQFLFEYFSETQRNKGNFPGRFSGRQFSNSRSEMNVSTLELGDSALYLCASKLAGGYTDTQYFGPGTRLTVL.

This clone was seen more than once but under ten times. This sample also contains other DNA sequences that code for the same CDR3. The rearrangement joins TRBV5-1 to TRBJ2-4; maybe TRBD2 (6 bases). Germline assignment: CDR1 SGHRS and CDR2 YFSETQ. V was clipped by 4 bases and J by 0 bases, with 14 bases between them. The CDR3 sequence is 16 residues long. CDR3 nucleotides: TGCGCCAGCAGCATAGACCGCGGGACAGCCAAAAACATTCAGTACTTC. It yields the protein CASSIDRGTAKNIQYF.

The gene calls are TRBV29-1 and TRBJ2-3; a weak D match, TRBD1 (5 bases). Per germline, CDR1 SQVTM and CDR2 ANQGSEA. Trimming took off 0 bases at V and 0 bases at J, with 10 bases between the two ends. The CDR3 is 15 residues long. This CDR3 is CSVEDSGSSTDTQYF. As DNA, the CDR3 is TGCAGCGTTGAAGATTCAGGGTCTAGCACAGATACGCAGTATTTT.

This chain joins TRBV11-2 and TRBJ2-7; 7 bases map to TRBD2. CDR1 and CDR2 (germline): SGHAT, FQNNGV. J was trimmed by 7 bases and V by 2 bases; bases with no gene match: 14. The CDR3 runs to 16 residues. The CDR3 bases are TGTGCCAGCAGCTTACACACCGGGACTACCTCGGGGGAGCAGTACTTC. It specifies CASSLHTGTTSGEQYF.

J is TRBJ2-3 and V is TRBV5-4; TRBD2 aligns across 10 bases. In germline, CDR1 is SGHNT, CDR2 YYREEE (reference sequence). The CDR3 consists of 15 residues. J lost 5 bases, V lost 2 bases, and 5 bases had no gene match. The CDR3 nucleotides are TGTGCCAGCAGCTTAGCGGGGGGGATAGGAGATACGCAGTATTTT. This codes for CASSLAGGIGDTQYF.

The CDR3 here is CASSQELWSGGTGELFF. CDR3 nucleotide sequence: TGCGCCAGCAGCCAAGAATTGTGGAGTGGAGGAACCGGGGAGCTGTTTTTT. The chain joins TRBV4-1 to TRBJ2-2, with D possibly matching TRBD2 (5 bases). With 0 bases removed from V and 5 bases from J, the gap between germline ends came to 16 bases. This CDR3 has 17 amino acids. Germline values: CDR1 MGHRA, CDR2 YSYEKL.

The chain couples TRBV6-5 to TRBJ2-3; perhaps TRBD1 as D (5 bases). V was clipped by 2 bases and J by 6 bases, with 12 bases between them. The CDR3 length is 14 residues. CDR1 is MNHEY and CDR2 is SVGAGI in the germline V gene. CDR3 sequence (DNA): TGTGCCAGCAGTTACGGTGGGGCCGGGGATACGCAGTATTTT. It encodes CASSYGGAGDTQYF.

This chain joins TRBV28 and TRBJ1-2, with D possibly being TRBD1 (6 bases). V was trimmed by 4 bases and J by 1 base, leaving 10 bases between them. From germline, CDR1 is MDHEN and CDR2 SYDVKM. This CDR3 is 14 amino acids long. The CDR3 sequence: CASSWTQGNYGYTF. The CDR3 nucleotides read TGTGCCAGCAGTTGGACACAGGGTAACTATGGCTACACCTTC.

The genes are TRBV5-1 and TRBJ2-3; 8 nucleotides align to TRBD1. This CDR3 is built from 14 residues. The ends lost 4 bases at V and 5 bases at J; junction bases unmatched: 6. Germline V CDR1 and CDR2: SGHRS, YFSETQ. CDR3 in amino acids: CASSMDRVRDTQYF. The CDR3 DNA follows: TGCGCCAGCAGCATGGACAGGGTTAGAGATACGCAGTATTTT. Full variable domain (outside the CDR3, taken from reference TRBV5-1 and TRBJ2-3): KAGVTQTPRYLIKTRGQQVTLSCSPISGHRSVSWYQQTPGQGLQFLFEYFSETQRNKGNFPGRFSGRQFSNSRSEMNVSTLELGDSALYLCASSMDRVRDTQYFGPGTRLTVL.

This chain links TRBV19 with TRBJ2-3; D may be TRBD1 (6 bases). Looked up from germline, CDR1 is LNHDA and CDR2 is SQIVND (reference sequence). Trimming took off 7 bases at V and 2 bases at J, with 10 bases between the two ends. This CDR3 is built from 13 residues. CDR3 in amino acids: CASTRDNTDTQYF. In DNA form, the CDR3 reads TGTGCCAGTACCCGGGACAACACAGATACGCAGTATTTT.

The chain has TRBV3-1 (or the pseudogene TRBV3-2) and TRBJ2-7; D remains ambiguous. The CDR3 runs to 13 residues. Deletions cut 0 bases from V and 7 bases from J, with 10 bases between. The germline CDR1 and CDR2 sequences are LGHDT and YNNKEL (reference sequence). CDR3 DNA: TGTGCCAGCAGCCAAGATGGAGCAAGGGAGCAGTACTTC. This codes for CASSQDGAREQYF.

V and J are TRBV19 and TRBJ2-1; TRBD1 agrees at 7 bases. V was clipped by 7 bases and J by 3 bases; unmatched bases: 9. The CDR3 has 15 residues. Germline CDR1 and CDR2: LNHDA and SQIVND (reference sequence). This chain's CDR3 is CASTARGQVYNEQFF. CDR3 in DNA: TGTGCCAGTACCGCGCGAGGACAGGTCTACAATGAGCAGTTCTTC. The full variable domain, completed using reference TRBV19 and TRBJ2-1, is DGGITQSPKYLFRKEGQNVTLSCEQNLNHDAMYWYRQDPGQGLRLIYYSQIVNDFQKGDIAEGYSVSREKKESFPLTVTSAQKNPTAFYLCASTARGQVYNEQFFGPGTRLTVL.

This rearrangement joins TRBV28 to TRBJ1-1; TRBD1 might be the D (5 bases). V lost 5 bases and J 1 base, leaving 8 bases between the germline ends. Germline CDR1 is MDHEN and CDR2 is SYDVKM. The CDR3 is 13 residues long. CDR3 protein: CASSRTGNTEAFF. The CDR3 region has the DNA TGTGCCAGCAGTCGTACAGGGAACACTGAAGCTTTCTTT.

V is TRBV10-3 and J is TRBJ1-6, with 12 bases lining up with TRBD1. J was trimmed by 8 bases and V by 0 bases; bases with no gene match: 5. Germline V gives CDR1 ENHRY, CDR2 SYGVKD. This CDR3 comprises 17 residues. CDR3 in DNA: TGTGCCATCAGTGAGTCGGGACAGGGGGCTATTTATTCACCCCTCCACTTT. Protein sequence: CAISESGQGAIYSPLHF.

The J gene is TRBJ2-2, the V gene TRBV5-4; D gene uncertain. The CDR3 sequence is 13 residues long. In germline, CDR1 is SGHNT, CDR2 YYREEE (reference sequence). Trimming shortened V by 4 bases and J by 3 bases, and 7 bases separated the two germline ends. CDR3 in amino acids: CASSIPDTGELFF. DNA of the CDR3: TGTGCCAGCAGCATCCCAGACACCGGGGAGCTGTTTTTT.

The CDR3 nucleotides read TGCGCCAGCAGCTTGGTAGCTAACTATGGCTACACCTTC. Translation gives CASSLVANYGYTF. The V call is TRBV5-1, the J call TRBJ1-2, with D unresolved. Germline V gene sequence: CDR1 SGHRS, CDR2 YFSETQ. The length of the CDR3 is 13 residues. Deletions cut 0 bases from V and 0 bases from J, with 3 bases between.

CDR3 sequence reads: CASSIPGIGYGYTF. Here the CDR3 DNA reads TGTGCCAGTAGTATCCCAGGGATTGGCTATGGCTACACCTTC. This sequence joins TRBV19 and TRBJ1-2; D may be TRBD1 (5 bases). The CDR3 is 14 residues long. Germline assignment: CDR1 LNHDA and CDR2 SQIVND (reference sequence). Trimming removed 3 bases from V and 4 bases from J, with 12 bases in between.

V usage is TRBV6-5 and J usage is TRBJ1-1; TRBD1 matches at 8 bases. The CDR3 spans 14 residues. The germline CDR1 and CDR2 sequences are MNHEY and SVGAGI. The V gene end was trimmed by 6 bases and the J gene end by 8 bases; junction bases not matched to a gene: 11. CDR3 sequence: CASSRGTGRLEAFF. CDR3 coding DNA: TGTGCCAGCAGCCGGGGGACAGGCCGACTAGAAGCTTTCTTT.

The chain recombines TRBV3-1 (or the pseudogene TRBV3-2) with TRBJ1-1, with D perhaps TRBD1 (6 bases). The CDR3 runs 14 residues. Germline CDR1 and CDR2: LGHDT and YNNKEL (reference sequence). V lost 7 bases, J lost 10 bases, and 22 bases lay in between. CDR3 residues: CASTKDWDIEGAFF. The CDR3 nucleotides read TGTGCCAGCACCAAAGACTGGGACATAGAAGGAGCTTTCTTT.

This clone was recorded a few times. This sequence joins TRBV30 and TRBJ1-2; TRBD1 is a possible D gene (6 bases). This CDR3 comprises 13 residues. V was trimmed by 1 base and J by 2 bases, leaving 8 bases between them. Germline V CDR1 and CDR2: GTSNPN, SVGIG (reference sequence). In DNA form, the CDR3 reads TGTGCCTGGAGTGCAACAGGGAACTATGGCTACACCTTC. Translating it yields CAWSATGNYGYTF. The full variable domain, its missing parts supplied by reference TRBV30 and TRBJ1-2, is SQTIHQWPATLVQPVGSPLSLECTVEGTSNPNLYWYRQAAGRGLQLLFYSVGIGQISSEVPQNLSASRPQDRQFILSSKKLLLSDSGFYLCAWSATGNYGYTFGSGTRLTVV.

This rearrangement joins TRBV5-1 to TRBJ2-5; D might be TRBD1 (5 bases). The CDR3 is 14 amino acids. Trimming took off 4 bases at V and 5 bases at J, with 15 bases between the two ends. Germline V CDR1 and CDR2: SGHRS, YFSETQ. As DNA, the CDR3 is TGCGCCAGCAGCCTGACAGCTTGGGGTGAGACCCAGTACTTC. This sequence encodes CASSLTAWGETQYF. The full variable domain, rest sourced from reference TRBV5-1 and TRBJ2-5, is KAGVTQTPRYLIKTRGQQVTLSCSPISGHRSVSWYQQTPGQGLQFLFEYFSETQRNKGNFPGRFSGRQFSNSRSEMNVSTLELGDSALYLCASSLTAWGETQYFGPGTRLLVL.

The gene calls are TRBV11-2 and TRBJ2-1, with 7 positions matching TRBD2. CDR1 and CDR2 from the germline V gene are SGHAT and FQNNGV. Trimming took 5 bases from V and 0 from J; bases not matched to a gene: 7. CDR3 length equals 16 residues. CDR3 in amino acids: CASSASGTNSYNEQFF. CDR3 nucleotide sequence: TGTGCCAGCAGCGCGTCCGGGACTAACTCCTACAATGAGCAGTTCTTC.

The gene calls are TRBV7-3 and TRBJ1-1; a weak D match, TRBD1 (5 bases). The CDR3 is made up of 15 amino acids. Trimming stripped 8 bases from V and 2 bases from J, with 18 bases between. Germline-derived CDR1 and CDR2 are SGHTA and FQGTGA. CDR3 sequence reads: CASLPGGGRNTEAFF. The CDR3 DNA reads TGTGCCAGCCTTCCTGGCGGGGGGAGAAACACTGAAGCTTTCTTT.

The V and J genes are TRBV12-3 or TRBV12-4 and TRBJ2-1; weak D call: TRBD1 (5 bases). The CDR3 totals 13 residues. The V and J ends lost 3 bases and 9 bases respectively, with 12 bases between them. The CDR3 coding sequence is TGTGCCAGCAGTTTTTCAGGGTACGGTGAGCAGTTCTTC. It yields the protein CASSFSGYGEQFF.

J is TRBJ2-5 and V is TRBV5-3, with a possible D match to TRBD1 (6 bases). TRBV5-3 belongs to the ORF category, with a function that is uncertain. CDR3 length: 16 residues. V lost 4 bases and J 4 bases, leaving 20 bases between the germline ends. CDR3 loop: CARSKDVQGPVETQYF. The CDR3 nucleotides are TGTGCCAGAAGCAAAGATGTACAGGGTCCGGTAGAGACCCAGTACTTC.

The gene calls are TRBV10-3 and TRBJ1-1; D is uncertain. Germline-derived CDR1 and CDR2 are ENHRY and SYGVKD. The CDR3 spans 13 residues. The germline V and J ends were trimmed by 8 bases and 4 bases, with 14 bases remaining between them. CDR3 amino acids: CAIGPGFATEAFF. The CDR3 DNA follows: TGTGCCATCGGTCCGGGGTTCGCCACTGAAGCTTTCTTT.

The chain employs TRBV28 and TRBJ1-6, with 10 bases fitting TRBD1. V trimming: 7 bases; J trimming: 8 bases; junction bases outside the gene matches: 5. CDR1 MDHEN and CDR2 SYDVKM come from the germline V gene. The CDR3 runs to 14 residues. CDR3 in DNA: TGTGCCAGCACCGACAGGGGGCGGGATTCACCCCTCCACTTT. Encoded protein: CASTDRGRDSPLHF.

J is TRBJ2-5 and V is TRBV5-1; TRBD2 might be the D (6 bases). The CDR3 covers 15 residues. Germline V CDR1 and CDR2: SGHRS, YFSETQ. Trimming took off 4 bases at V and 5 bases at J, with 18 bases between the two ends. The DNA for the CDR3 is TGCGCCAGCAGCGGCACAAGGGGCGGGGCGGAGACCCAGTACTTC. Residues: CASSGTRGGAETQYF. Supplemented by reference TRBV5-1 and TRBJ2-5, the full variable domain reads KAGVTQTPRYLIKTRGQQVTLSCSPISGHRSVSWYQQTPGQGLQFLFEYFSETQRNKGNFPGRFSGRQFSNSRSEMNVSTLELGDSALYLCASSGTRGGAETQYFGPGTRLLVL.

In regard to this clone: The same CDR3 can be traced to other DNA sequences in this sample. V gene TRBV7-2 combines with J gene TRBJ2-1, with D unclear. CDR1 is SGHTA and CDR2 is FQGNSA in the germline V gene. CDR3 length: 15 residues. The germline V and J ends were trimmed by 0 bases and 0 bases, with 6 bases remaining between them. The CDR3 protein is CASSLASSSYNEQFF. DNA of the CDR3: TGTGCCAGCAGCTTAGCCTCGAGCTCCTACAATGAGCAGTTCTTC.

The chain uses TRBV15 and TRBJ1-1; D perhaps matches TRBD1 (6 bases). The CDR3 extends over 14 amino acids. The germline CDR1 and CDR2 sequences are LNHNV and YYDKDF (reference sequence). V lost 1 base and J lost 4, with 10 bases in between. In DNA, the CDR3 is TGTGCCACCAGCAGAGGCGGCAGGGGCACTGAAGCTTTCTTT. Its translation: CATSRGGRGTEAFF.

This clone appeared once. The gene calls are TRBV7-3 and TRBJ2-3, with D perhaps TRBD2 (5 bases). The CDR3 spans 16 residues. The ends were cut back, 4 bases at V and 0 bases at J, with 14 bases in the middle. Germline lookup yields CDR1 SGHTA and CDR2 FQGTGA. This CDR3 is CASSSLGGSSTDTQYF. CDR3 nucleotide sequence: TGTGCCAGCAGCTCCCTCGGCGGGTCTAGCACAGATACGCAGTATTTT.